Presented here are 8 T cell receptor beta chains from one specimen sequenced in a study of CD8 T cell repertoires and HIV-1 epitope variants (TCRdb year 2020). The antigens for these receptors are not known. The library was generated by the immunoSEQ multiplex PCR assay. TCRdb holds this immuneACCESS table with in-frame rearrangements only. Some clones are missing; in checked studies, unresolved V genes explain under half, and the rest has no known cause. This sample gives approximately 5,000 clones in total; 55% to 80% of them show up just once. The ten largest clones take up around 40% of the sample. Sequenced: cultured CD8+ T cells derived from PBMCs. These receptors all come from a male donor with HIV.

This chain connects TRBV9 to TRBJ1-1; possibly TRBD1 for D (5 bases). The CDR3 has 13 residues. Trimming took 4 bases from V and 7 from J, leaving 14 bases between them. The germline CDR1 and CDR2 sequences are SGDLS and YYNGEE. CDR3 nucleotide sequence: TGTGCCAGCAGCCCAACAACAGGAATTGAAGCTTTCTTT. Its protein product is CASSPTTGIEAFF.

The gene calls are TRBV5-6 and TRBJ1-1; D perhaps matches TRBD1 (5 bases). V lost 4 bases, J lost 0 bases, and 16 bases lay in between. Germline CDR1 reads SGHDT; CDR2 reads YYEEEE. The CDR3 is 16 amino acids. This CDR3 is CASSRLRQRMNTEAFF. The CDR3 region has the DNA TGTGCCAGCAGCCGTTTGAGACAGCGCATGAACACTGAAGCTTTCTTT.

The J gene is TRBJ2-3, the V gene TRBV11-1; TRBD2 might be the D (5 bases). Germline values: CDR1 SGHAT, CDR2 FQDESV (reference sequence). The V gene lost 1 base and the J gene lost 5 bases, with 19 bases spanning the gap. The CDR3 covers 17 residues. This CDR3 is CASSLDPPGGYEDTQYF. The CDR3 coding sequence is TGTGCCAGCAGCTTAGATCCCCCAGGAGGATATGAAGATACGCAGTATTTT.

The V gene is TRBV4-1, the J gene TRBJ2-7; D may be TRBD2 (6 bases). The V end was cut by 2 bases, the J end by 6 bases, with 11 bases between. Per the germline V gene, CDR1 is MGHRA and CDR2 is YSYEKL. The CDR3 runs to 13 residues. The CDR3 loop is CASSQYLGGEQYF. The CDR3 nucleotides read TGCGCCAGCAGCCAATATCTGGGGGGCGAGCAGTACTTC.

The V and J genes are TRBV11-2 and TRBJ2-7; maybe TRBD2 (7 bases). The CDR3 length is 15 residues. The ends were cut back, 4 bases at V and 0 bases at J, with 13 bases in the middle. Germline lookup yields CDR1 SGHAT and CDR2 FQNNGV. CDR3 amino acids: CASSYLGGRSYEQYF. The CDR3 DNA sequence: TGTGCCAGCAGCTACCTCGGGGGGCGCTCCTACGAGCAGTACTTC.

The chain recombines TRBV9 with TRBJ2-7; D possibly corresponds to TRBD1 (7 bases). Germline V CDR1 and CDR2: SGDLS, YYNGEE. This CDR3 contains 14 residues. V lost 2 bases and J lost 5, with 14 bases in between. The CDR3 sequence is CASSVSGGMDEQYF. Written as DNA, the CDR3 is TGTGCCAGCAGCGTGTCAGGGGGGATGGACGAGCAGTACTTC.

This rearrangement joins TRBV29-1 to TRBJ2-3; either TRBD1 or TRBD2 may supply D (7 bases each). V lost 2 bases to trimming and J lost 3 bases, with 12 bases between them. This CDR3 region has 14 residues. The V gene's germline CDR1 is SQVTM and CDR2 ANQGSEA. This CDR3 reads CSVEKQGGTDTQYF. DNA of the CDR3: TGCAGCGTTGAAAAGCAGGGGGGGACAGATACGCAGTATTTT.

The chain joins TRBV9 to TRBJ1-1; no clear D. V was pared by 3 bases and J by 0 bases, with 3 bases between. The CDR3 is 12 residues long. Per the germline V gene, CDR1 is SGDLS and CDR2 is YYNGEE. CDR3 in amino acids: CASSAVNTEAFF. In nucleotides, the CDR3 is TGTGCCAGCAGCGCTGTGAACACTGAAGCTTTCTTT.